This T cell receptor (beta chain) was sequenced during a study of T cell repertoires in cytomegalovirus infection. As for the study in general: CMV infection plus the matching HLA type was flagged by public TCR beta signatures.

A note on this clonotype: Its antigen remains unknown. It is unclear where the CDR3 begins or ends on the DNA, so no DNA is shown, and the CDR3 is as TCRdb lists it.

From the reads, TCRdb called clonotypes with MiXCR, one entry per CDR3 protein. The sample includes about 830,000 distinct CDR3 sequences, about 30% of them seen just once. Findings and caveats of the study: Dominating the ex vivo response were TCR beta clonotypes that were CMV-specific and HLA-C-restricted.

Germline V gives CDR1 MNHEY, CDR2 SVGAGI. The CDR3 comprises 11 residues, both ends counted. The sequenced sample was cultured CD8+ T cells from PBMCs, obtained from culture after CMV antigen stimulation. The chain is built from TRBV6-5 and TRBJ2-3; TRBD1 is the table's D call, not checked against the DNA. The source is a human donor in good health (CMV status not recorded). Some clones in this sample may be carry-over from other donors' samples. CDR3 protein: CANSSGQGQYF.